Reported below is one T cell receptor beta chain. The antigen it binds to is not known. No quality values exist for individual bases; no much larger clone is one base distant. This specimen comes from a study of blood T cell repertoires in COVID-19 (dated by TCRdb to about 2020). Background on the whole study: Samples from collaborators originated in the United States, Italy and Spain and spanned both the acute and convalescent phases of COVID-19. The material from the prospective study consisted of cDNA or gDNA derived from T cells, B-cell-depleted T cells, or PBMCs. Subjects who had been exposed to COVID-19, were actively infected with it, or had recovered from it provided the deeply sampled blood TCRbeta repertoires that made up the dataset. The repertoires were made available in a free public database intended to serve as a resource for research on the immune response to SARS-CoV-2. Samples were obtained from the ongoing ImmuneRACE study (first 160 participants) and from 1,200 or so subjects provided by 6 global collaborators. A de-identified subject ID, COVID-19 status, age in years and sex were almost always included in the sample metadata. Where available, HLA class I and class II types were taken from metadata supplied by the sample provider and were not determined by assay-based typing.

General conclusions and limits of the study: How much clinical and demographic metadata was included differed by source and by participant, and the metadata was provided uncurated.

V sheds 1 base and J sheds 10 bases, leaving 13 bases between their ends. Based on the germline V gene, the CDR1 and CDR2 sequences are SGHVS and FQNEAQ. From the cysteine up to the phenylalanine, the CDR3 has a length of 13 residues. Of the read, only the CDR3 DNA is kept; its 39 bases are in frame from base 1. Each collaborating institution followed its own protocols to collect whole blood in K2EDTA tubes. Collaborator samples were shipped for TCRbeta analysis as frozen whole blood, isolated PBMCs, or DNA extracted from either sample type. The immunoSEQ Assay, a bias-controlled multiplex PCR, was used to amplify TCRbeta CDR3 regions from genomic DNA. The authors processed their data as follows. Within the assay, amplification of reference gene primers was used to estimate how many nucleated cells each sample contained. To quantify the absolute abundance of each unique TCRbeta CDR3 rearrangement, sequence reads were collapsed and filtered. For each sample, productive Simpson clonality was calculated by taking the square root of Simpson's diversity index across productive rearrangements. TCRdb stores this immuneACCESS table with in-frame sequences only. Part of the clones is absent; in the studies checked, under half of the shortfall reflects unresolved V genes, and no reason is known for the rest. V, J and clone size are those of that table, while D and trimming were read from the DNA. The table for this sample lists fewer than 110,000 clones; approximately 90% of them were counted only once. The ten largest clonotypes hold 5.5% to 8% of the sample.

The receptor's source is a man aged 45-60 years with active or convalescent COVID-19. The specimen was peripheral blood. The chain uses TRBV7-8 and TRBJ1-1; TRBD1 is possibly the D segment (5 matching bases). The DNA is as follows: TGTGCCAGCAGCTTAGTAGGGGAGGAAACAGCTTTCTTT. It codes for CASSLVGEETAFF.